This entry is about one T cell receptor (beta chain). The CDR3 length is 15 residues. V gave up 1 base and J gave up 6 bases; unmatched junction bases: 3. Germline CDR1 SGHTA, CDR2 FQGNSA. As originally analysed: Scientists estimated how many nucleated cells there were by amplifying reference gene primers. The assay was immunoSEQ multiplex PCR, and TCRdb's table has in-frame clones only and misses some. V and J calls and clone size follow that table, whereas D and trimming were derived from the DNA. The sample has approximately 94,000 clones; around 89% are singletons. These data come from a study of blood T cell repertoires in COVID-19.

Input material: peripheral blood. The rearrangement links TRBV7-2 to TRBJ2-3; 11 nucleotides line up with TRBD2. This TCR was sampled from a woman aged 80 or older with active COVID-19. DNA for the CDR3: TGTGCCAGCAGCTTAGGCGGGACTAGCGGTGATACGCAGTATTTT. Residues: CASSLGGTSGDTQYF.